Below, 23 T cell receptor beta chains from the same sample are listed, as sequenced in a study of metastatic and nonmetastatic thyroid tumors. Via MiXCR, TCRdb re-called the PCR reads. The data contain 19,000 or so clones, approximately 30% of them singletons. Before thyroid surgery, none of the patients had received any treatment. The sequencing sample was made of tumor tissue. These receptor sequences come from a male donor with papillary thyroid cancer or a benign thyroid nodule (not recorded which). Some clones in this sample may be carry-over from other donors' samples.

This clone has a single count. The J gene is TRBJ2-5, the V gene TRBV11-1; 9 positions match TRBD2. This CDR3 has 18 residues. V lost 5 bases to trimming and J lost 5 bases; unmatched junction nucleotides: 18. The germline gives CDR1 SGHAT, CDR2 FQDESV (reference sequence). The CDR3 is CASSLQEGSGGPRETQYF. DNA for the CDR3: TGTGCCAGCAGCCTGCAAGAGGGGAGCGGGGGGCCGAGGGAGACCCAGTACTTC. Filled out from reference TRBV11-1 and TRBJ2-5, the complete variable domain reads EAEVAQSPRYKITEKSQAVAFWCDPISGHATLYWYRQILGQGPELLVQFQDESVVDDSQLPKDRFSAERLKGVDSTLKIQPAELGDSAMYLCASSLQEGSGGPRETQYFGPGTRLLVL.

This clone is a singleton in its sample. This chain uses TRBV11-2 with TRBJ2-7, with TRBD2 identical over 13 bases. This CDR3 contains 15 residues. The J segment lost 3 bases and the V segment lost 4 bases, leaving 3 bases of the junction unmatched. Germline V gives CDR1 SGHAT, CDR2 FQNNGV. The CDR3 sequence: CASSSRLAGGYEQYF. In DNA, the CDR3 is TGTGCCAGCAGCTCCCGACTAGCGGGGGGCTACGAGCAGTACTTC.

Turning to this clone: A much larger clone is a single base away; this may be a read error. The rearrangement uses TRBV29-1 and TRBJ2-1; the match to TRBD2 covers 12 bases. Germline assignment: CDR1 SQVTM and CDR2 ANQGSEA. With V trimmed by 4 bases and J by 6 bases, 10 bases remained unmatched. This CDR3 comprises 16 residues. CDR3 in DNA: TGCAGCGTTGGGACTAGCGGGGCCGTCCTCTTCAATGAGCAGTTCTTC. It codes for CSVGTSGAVLFNEQFF.

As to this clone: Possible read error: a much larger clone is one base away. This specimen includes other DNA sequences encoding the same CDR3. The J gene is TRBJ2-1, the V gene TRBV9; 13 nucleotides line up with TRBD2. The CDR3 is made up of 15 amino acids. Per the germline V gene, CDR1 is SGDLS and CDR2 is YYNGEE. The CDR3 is CASSDRTSGSDEQFF. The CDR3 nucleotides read TGCGCCAGCAGCGACAGGACTAGCGGGAGTGATGAGCAGTTCTTC.

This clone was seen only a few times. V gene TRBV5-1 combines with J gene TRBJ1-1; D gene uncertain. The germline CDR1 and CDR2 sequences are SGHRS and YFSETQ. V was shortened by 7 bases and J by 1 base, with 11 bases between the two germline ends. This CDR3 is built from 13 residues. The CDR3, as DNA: TGCGCCAGCGGTTTTGAGGGGAACACTGAAGCTTTCTTT. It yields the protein CASGFEGNTEAFF.

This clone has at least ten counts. Here the CDR3 reads CASSQVQGTEAFF. The CDR3 coding sequence is TGTGCCAGCAGCCAAGTACAGGGGACTGAAGCTTTCTTT. This sequence joins TRBV3-1 and TRBJ1-1; 7 bases are shared with TRBD1. The CDR3 is 13 residues long. CDR1 and CDR2 (germline): LGHDT, YNNKEL (reference sequence). V dropped 1 base and J dropped 5; count of bases not matched to a gene: 1.

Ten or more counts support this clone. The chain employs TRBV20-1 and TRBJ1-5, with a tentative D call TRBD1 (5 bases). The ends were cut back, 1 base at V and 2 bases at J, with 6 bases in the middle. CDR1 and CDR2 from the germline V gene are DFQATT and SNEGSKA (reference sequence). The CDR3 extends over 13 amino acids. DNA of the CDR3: TGCAGTGCTAGAGCGGGGGGCAATCAGCCCCAGCATTTT. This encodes CSARAGGNQPQHF.

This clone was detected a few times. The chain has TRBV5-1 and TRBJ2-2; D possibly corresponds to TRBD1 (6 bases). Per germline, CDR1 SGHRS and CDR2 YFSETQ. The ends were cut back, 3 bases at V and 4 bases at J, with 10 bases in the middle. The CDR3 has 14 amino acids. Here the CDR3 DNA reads TGCGCCAGCAGCTCCCGGGACACCACCGGGGAGCTGTTTTTT. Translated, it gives CASSSRDTTGELFF.

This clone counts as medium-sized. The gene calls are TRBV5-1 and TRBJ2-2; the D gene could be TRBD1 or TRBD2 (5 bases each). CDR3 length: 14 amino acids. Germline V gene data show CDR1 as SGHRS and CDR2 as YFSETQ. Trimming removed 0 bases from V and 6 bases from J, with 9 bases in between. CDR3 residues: CASSLGGFAGELFF. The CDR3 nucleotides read TGCGCCAGCAGCTTGGGGGGGTTCGCCGGGGAGCTGTTTTTT.

As DNA, the CDR3 is TGTGCCAGCAGTTCGTCGGGGGGGCGCGGGGGCTACGAGCAGTACTTC. As protein: CASSSSGGRGGYEQYF. The V gene is TRBV27, the J gene TRBJ2-7; TRBD2 aligns across 8 bases. The V and J ends lost 4 bases and 3 bases, in that order; junction bases with no gene match: 11. The germline gives CDR1 MNHEY, CDR2 SMNVEV (reference sequence). The CDR3 has 16 residues.

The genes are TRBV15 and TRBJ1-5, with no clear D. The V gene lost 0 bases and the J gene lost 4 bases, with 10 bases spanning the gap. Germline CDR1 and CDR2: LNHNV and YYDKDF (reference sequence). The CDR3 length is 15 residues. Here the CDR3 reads CATSRDLTLNQPQHF. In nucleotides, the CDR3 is TGTGCCACCAGCAGAGACTTAACCTTGAATCAGCCCCAGCATTTT.

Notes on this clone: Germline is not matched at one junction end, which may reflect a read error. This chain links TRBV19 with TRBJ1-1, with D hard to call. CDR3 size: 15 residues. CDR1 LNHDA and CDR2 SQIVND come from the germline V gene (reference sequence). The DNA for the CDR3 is TGTTCCAGTAGTTCCACGGATGTTGGGTGCACTGAAGCTTTCTTT. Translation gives CSSSSTDVGCTEAFF.

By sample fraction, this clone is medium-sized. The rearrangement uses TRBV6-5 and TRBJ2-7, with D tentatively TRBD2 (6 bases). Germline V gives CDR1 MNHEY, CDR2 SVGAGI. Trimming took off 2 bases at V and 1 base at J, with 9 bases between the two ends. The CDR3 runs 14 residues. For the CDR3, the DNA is TGTGCCAGCAGTTACCGACTAGATTCCTACGAGCAGTACTTC. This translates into CASSYRLDSYEQYF.

CDR3 sequence: CASSFAPRDRPTYEQYF. Written as DNA, the CDR3 is TGTGCCAGCAGCTTCGCCCCCCGGGACAGACCGACCTACGAGCAGTACTTC. This chain uses TRBV7-2 with TRBJ2-7; 7 bases match TRBD1. Germline V gives CDR1 SGHTA, CDR2 FQGNSA. CDR3 size: 17 residues. The J segment lost 2 bases and the V segment lost 3 bases, leaving 13 bases of the junction unmatched.

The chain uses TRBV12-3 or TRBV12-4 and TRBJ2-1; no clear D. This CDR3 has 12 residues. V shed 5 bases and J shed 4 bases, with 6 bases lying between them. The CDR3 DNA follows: TGTGCCAGCAGTCGAACTTACAATGAGCAGTTCTTC. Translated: CASSRTYNEQFF.

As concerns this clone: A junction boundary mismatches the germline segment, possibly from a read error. CDR3 nucleotides: TGCGCCAGCATCTTGTATAGCCACACCGGAGAGAATGAGCAGTTCTTC. This gives the protein CASILYSHTGENEQFF. The chain uses TRBV5-1 and TRBJ2-1; D gene unclear. Germline assignment: CDR1 SGHRS and CDR2 YFSETQ. The CDR3 consists of 16 residues.

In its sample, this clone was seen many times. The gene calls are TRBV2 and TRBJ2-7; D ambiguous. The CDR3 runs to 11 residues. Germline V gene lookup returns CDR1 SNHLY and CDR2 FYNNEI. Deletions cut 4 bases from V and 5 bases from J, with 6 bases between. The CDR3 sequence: CASSGYDEQYF. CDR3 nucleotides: TGTGCCAGCAGTGGGTACGACGAGCAGTACTTC.

CDR3 protein: CASTPRGSYNSPLHF. DNA of the CDR3: TGTGCCAGCACCCCTAGGGGCTCCTATAATTCACCCCTCCACTTT. The rearrangement joins TRBV28 to TRBJ1-6; tentatively, D is TRBD1 (5 bases). This CDR3 is 15 amino acids long. The V gene's germline CDR1 is MDHEN and CDR2 SYDVKM. Trimming removed 7 bases at V and 0 bases at J, with 10 bases between.

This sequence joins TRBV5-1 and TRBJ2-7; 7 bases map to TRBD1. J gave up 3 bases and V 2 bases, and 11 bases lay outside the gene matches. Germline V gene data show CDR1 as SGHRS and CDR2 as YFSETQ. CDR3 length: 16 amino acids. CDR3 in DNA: TGCGCCAGCAGCTTAGGCGCCACGGGACAGTTCTACGAGCAGTACTTC. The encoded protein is CASSLGATGQFYEQYF.

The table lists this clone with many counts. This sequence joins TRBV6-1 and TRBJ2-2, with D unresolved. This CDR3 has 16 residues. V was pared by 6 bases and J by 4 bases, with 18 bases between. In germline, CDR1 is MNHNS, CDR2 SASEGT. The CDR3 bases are TGTGCCAGCAGCCTCACAACCGATTGGGGCACCGGGGAGCTGTTTTTT. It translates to CASSLTTDWGTGELFF.

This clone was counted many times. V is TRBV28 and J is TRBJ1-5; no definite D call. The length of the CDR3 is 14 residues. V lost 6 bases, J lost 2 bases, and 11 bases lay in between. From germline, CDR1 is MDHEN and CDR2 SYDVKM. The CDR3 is CASSPTPGNQPQHF. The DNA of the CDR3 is TGTGCCAGCAGCCCGACCCCGGGCAATCAGCCCCAGCATTTT. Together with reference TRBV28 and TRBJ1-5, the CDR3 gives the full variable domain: DVKVTQSSRYLVKRTGEKVFLECVQDMDHENMFWYRQDPGLGLRLIYFSYDVKMKEKGDIPEGYSVSREKKERFSLILESASTNQTSMYLCASSPTPGNQPQHFGDGTRLSIL.

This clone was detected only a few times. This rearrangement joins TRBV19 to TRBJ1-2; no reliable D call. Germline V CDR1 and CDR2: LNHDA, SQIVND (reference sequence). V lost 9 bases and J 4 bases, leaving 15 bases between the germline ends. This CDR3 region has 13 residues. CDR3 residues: CASSLGPPYGYTF. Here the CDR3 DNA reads TGTGCCAGCTCGTTGGGCCCGCCCTATGGCTACACCTTC.

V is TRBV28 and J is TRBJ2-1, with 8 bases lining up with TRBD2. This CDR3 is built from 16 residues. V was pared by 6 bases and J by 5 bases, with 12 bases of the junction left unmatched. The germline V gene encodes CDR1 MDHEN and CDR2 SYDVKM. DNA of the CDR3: TGTGCCAGCAGCCCCCCGCGGGAGGTTGGGAACAATGAGCAGTTCTTC. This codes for CASSPPREVGNNEQFF. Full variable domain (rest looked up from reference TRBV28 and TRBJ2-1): DVKVTQSSRYLVKRTGEKVFLECVQDMDHENMFWYRQDPGLGLRLIYFSYDVKMKEKGDIPEGYSVSREKKERFSLILESASTNQTSMYLCASSPPREVGNNEQFFGPGTRLTVL.